This is a list of T cell receptor beta chains from one sample in a study of cytomegalovirus exposure and HLA in healthy donors. The data were produced by immunoSEQ multiplex PCR, yet TCRdb's version contains in-frame clones alone and is incomplete. The sample holds 100,000 to 150,000 clones, 8% to 11% seen once. Input material: PBMCs. The receptors were sampled from a woman under 30 in good health and CMV-seropositive. Each CDR3 is given without its conserved first and last residue.

v_gene	j_gene	CDR3aa
TRBV10-3	TRBJ1-1	AISDDRGRSEAF
TRBV28	TRBJ2-1	ASSLAGRNEQF
TRBV28	TRBJ1-1	ASSLSRAF
TRBV6-6	TRBJ1-5	AGHRDRNQPQH
TRBV29-1	TRBJ2-5	STRDSLETQY
TRBV29-1	TRBJ1-1	SVVFQASRTEAF
TRBV6-1	TRBJ1-3	ASRKGPRQGSIY
TRBV28	TRBJ2-7	ASKETSGSLGHYEQY
TRBV2	TRBJ2-5	ASSAGGERDQY
TRBV30	TRBJ2-5	AWSSGAGRVETQY
TRBV14	TRBJ1-4	ASSPLGGDSKKLF
TRBV6-1	TRBJ1-5	ASSDSGVNQPQH
TRBV5-1	TRBJ2-1	ASSPGLGFSYNEQF
TRBV28	TRBJ2-2	ASSFSGANTGELF
TRBV6-6	TRBJ1-1	ASSNQGARKAF
TRBV7-8	TRBJ2-1	ASRLGLGLSYNEQF
TRBV4-1	TRBJ1-1	ASRRFGFGQKNTEAF
TRBV30	TRBJ1-1	AWSVGGNTEAF
TRBV6-5	TRBJ2-1	ASSYYPRTVYNEQF
TRBV2	TRBJ1-1	ASTPETGFGAF
TRBV7-2	TRBJ2-7	ASSLGGLDYEQY
TRBV7-8	TRBJ2-7	ASSILFYEQY
TRBV19	TRBJ2-7	ASSRSAGTGSYEQY
TRBV5-1	TRBJ2-5	ASRGQGKETQY
TRBV4-1	TRBJ1-1	ASSRGTENTEAF
TRBV30	TRBJ1-1	AWSPGPNTEAF
TRBV5-4	TRBJ1-4	ASTLQGAGEKLF
TRBV6-5	TRBJ2-7	ASSYSQGPYEQY
TRBV6-1	TRBJ2-7	ASSEWLEGASGPEQY
TRBV5-4	TRBJ2-3	ASSLAGEDTQY
TRBV27	TRBJ2-3	ASSFLPHILQAQY
TRBV5-4	TRBJ1-4	ASSGTGGKLF
TRBV2	TRBJ2-7	ASRRTGAYEQY
TRBV5-8	TRBJ1-5	ASSLWGQGGASNQPQH
TRBV7-3	TRBJ1-2	ASSQQGVGYGYT
TRBV28	TRBJ1-4	ASSFFLRGAGNNEKLF
TRBV7-6	TRBJ2-5	ASSPPGLVGTQY
TRBV7-9	TRBJ1-3	ASSPGEGKGVY